This entry lists 16 T cell receptor beta chains sequenced from one sample in a study of cytomegalovirus exposure and HLA in healthy donors. The assay was immunoSEQ multiplex PCR, and TCRdb's table has in-frame clones only and misses some. This table holds approximately 160,000 clones, about 90% found once. Sequenced: PBMCs. Receptor source: a woman under 30 in good health and CMV-seropositive.

Written as DNA, the CDR3 is TGTGCCAGCAGCTCCCCGTACCAAGAGACCCAGTACTTC. It translates to CASSSPYQETQYF. The chain has TRBV9 and TRBJ2-5; D remains ambiguous. With 4 bases removed from V and 0 bases from J, the gap between germline ends came to 7 bases. The CDR3 is 13 amino acids. The germline V gene encodes CDR1 SGDLS and CDR2 YYNGEE.

The chain combines TRBV28 with TRBJ2-7; TRBD1 is a possible D gene (5 bases). The V end was cut by 5 bases, the J end by 2 bases, with 31 bases between. Germline V gene lookup returns CDR1 MDHEN and CDR2 SYDVKM. The CDR3 contains 20 residues. The CDR3 spells CASSHLFRNGRESYPYEQYF. The CDR3 DNA is TGTGCCAGCAGTCACCTCTTCAGGAACGGCAGGGAATCCTACCCCTACGAGCAGTACTTC.

V is TRBV6-5 and J is TRBJ1-5, with unresolved D. Germline CDR1 is MNHEY and CDR2 is SVGAGI. V was trimmed by 4 bases and J by 1 base, leaving 8 bases between them. This CDR3 has 14 amino acids. The CDR3 DNA sequence: TGTGCCAGCAGTTCGGTAGAGAGCAATCAGCCCCAGCATTTT. This codes for CASSSVESNQPQHF.

The gene calls are TRBV4-1 and TRBJ2-1, with 7 bases fitting TRBD1. In germline, CDR1 is MGHRA, CDR2 YSYEKL. The length of the CDR3 is 12 residues. V lost 4 bases and J lost 12; bases outside the gene matches: 6. The CDR3 DNA reads TGCGCCAGCAGCCCGACAGGGTGGGGGCAGTTCTTC. Its translation is CASSPTGWGQFF.

The J gene is TRBJ2-1, the V gene TRBV5-8; unclear D gene. V lost 4 bases and J 10 bases, leaving 9 bases between the germline ends. From germline, CDR1 is SGHTS and CDR2 YDEGEE. The CDR3 has 11 residues. This chain's CDR3 is CASSPQTEQFF. The CDR3 DNA reads as TGTGCCAGCAGCCCCCAAACAGAGCAGTTCTTC.

In its sample, this clone was seen a few times. The chain uses TRBV5-1 and TRBJ2-5, with 13 nucleotides matching TRBD2. The CDR3 loop spans 15 amino acids. Germline V CDR1 and CDR2: SGHRS, YFSETQ. V shed 0 bases and J 4 bases; nucleotides not matched to a gene: 0. The CDR3 nucleotides are TGCGCCAGCAGCTTGGGACTAGCGGGGGGAGAGACCCAGTACTTC. It codes for CASSLGLAGGETQYF.

The rearrangement joins TRBV7-9 to TRBJ1-2; 8 nucleotides align to TRBD1. The CDR3 length is 17 residues. The ends lost 6 bases at V and 8 bases at J; junction bases unmatched: 20. Germline V CDR1 and CDR2: SEHNR, FQNEAQ (reference sequence). The CDR3 bases are TGTGCCAGCAGTCGAGCCCTAGACAGGTGGACAGGGCAAGGCTACACCTTC. Translating it yields CASSRALDRWTGQGYTF.

The chain employs TRBV9 and TRBJ2-7; 12 nucleotides align to TRBD2. Looked up from germline, CDR1 is SGDLS and CDR2 is YYNGEE. Trimming cost V 0 bases and J 4 bases; bases outside gene matches: 2. The CDR3 extends over 15 amino acids. The CDR3 loop is CASSVAGTSGYEQYF. In nucleotides, the CDR3 is TGTGCCAGCAGCGTAGCTGGGACTAGCGGGTACGAGCAGTACTTC.

The chain recombines TRBV2 with TRBJ2-7, with D hard to call. Per germline, CDR1 SNHLY and CDR2 FYNNEI. The CDR3 has 12 residues. The germline V and J ends were trimmed by 10 bases and 0 bases, with 10 bases remaining between them. The CDR3 sequence: CAILAVSYEQYF. In nucleotides, the CDR3 is TGTGCCATCCTGGCGGTCTCCTACGAGCAGTACTTC.

This clone was counted a few times. This chain links TRBV18 with TRBJ2-7; TRBD2 aligns across 10 bases. The length of the CDR3 is 15 residues. The germline V gene has CDR1 KGHSH and CDR2 LQKENI. The ends lost 3 bases at V and 6 bases at J; junction bases unmatched: 8. The CDR3 region has the DNA TGTGCCAGCTCACCGGGGCTAGCGGGAGACCGCGAGCAGTACTTC. Translation gives CASSPGLAGDREQYF.

The chain couples TRBV6-5 to TRBJ2-7; 8 bases agree with TRBD1. The CDR3 loop spans 15 amino acids. After removal of 6 bases from V and 0 bases from J, the junction contained 7 bases not matched to a gene. CDR1 MNHEY and CDR2 SVGAGI come from the germline V gene. The CDR3 loop reads CASSRWTGSSYEQYF. The CDR3 region has the DNA TGTGCCAGCAGCAGATGGACAGGGAGCTCCTACGAGCAGTACTTC.

The rearrangement joins TRBV7-2 to TRBJ2-7; 7 bases align to TRBD1. In germline, CDR1 is SGHTA, CDR2 FQGNSA. The length of the CDR3 is 12 residues. Unmatched junction bases numbered 0, after V lost 4 bases and J lost 3 bases. The CDR3 nucleotides read TGTGCCAGCAGCTGGGACAGCTACGAGCAGTACTTC. This sequence encodes CASSWDSYEQYF.

This chain's CDR3 is CASSSTFKLDTQNQPQHF. The CDR3 DNA sequence: TGTGCCAGCAGCTCAACCTTTAAACTGGACACACAAAATCAGCCCCAGCATTTT. J is TRBJ1-5 and V is TRBV7-8; TRBD1 might be the D (5 bases). The V end lost 4 bases, the J end lost 4 bases, and 23 bases lay between the germline ends. Per germline, CDR1 SGHVS and CDR2 FQNEAQ. The CDR3 totals 18 residues.

This clone was recorded only once. This chain uses TRBV13 with TRBJ2-7; the match to TRBD2 covers 8 bases. J was trimmed by 2 bases and V by 5 bases; bases with no gene match: 8. This CDR3 spans 15 amino acids. Germline lookup yields CDR1 PRHDT and CDR2 FYEKMQ (reference sequence). The CDR3 region has the DNA TGTGCCAGCAGCGCGGGGGGTGGGGCCGCCTACGAGCAGTACTTC. The encoded protein is CASSAGGGAAYEQYF.

The rearrangement joins TRBV5-1 to TRBJ1-5, with D hard to call. The CDR3 runs to 11 residues. V was trimmed by 8 bases and J by 5 bases, leaving 8 bases between them. Germline-derived CDR1 and CDR2 are SGHRS and YFSETQ. This CDR3 reads CARGPDQPQHF. The CDR3 DNA reads as TGCGCCAGGGGCCCTGATCAGCCCCAGCATTTT.

This clone was seen once. This chain connects TRBV28 to TRBJ1-5; a possible D gene is TRBD1 (6 bases). Trimming removed 2 bases at V and 0 bases at J, with 20 bases between. The germline gives CDR1 MDHEN, CDR2 SYDVKM. CDR3 length: 19 amino acids. CDR3 DNA: TGTGCCAGCAGTTTAGGGCCCCCAGGGGACCTATATAGCAATCAGCCCCAGCATTTT. Amino acid sequence: CASSLGPPGDLYSNQPQHF.